What follows are 19 T cell receptor beta chains derived from one specimen sequenced in a study of vaccination and CD4 T cells after COVID-19. Their antigens are not known. The treatment here: approximately 11-day PBMC culture with coronavirus spike peptide pools or control peptides (ViraFEST assay). Cultured CD4+ T cells had their DNA profiled by the Oncomine TCR Beta short-read assay. From the PCR reads, TCRdb called clonotypes with MiXCR, one entry per CDR3 protein. The repertoire holds under 25,000 distinct CDR3 sequences, with approximately 50% as singletons. Sequencing was carried out using CD4+ T cells from blood, cultured in vitro. The receptors were sampled from a human donor who had recovered from COVID-19.

V and J are TRBV19 and TRBJ2-3; perhaps TRBD1 as D (5 bases). This CDR3 spans 15 amino acids. V lost 1 base and J lost 6, with 14 bases in between. The germline gives CDR1 LNHDA, CDR2 SQIVND (reference sequence). CDR3: CASSIVRGSGDTQYF. CDR3 DNA: TGTGCCAGTAGTATAGTTCGCGGCTCAGGGGATACGCAGTATTTT.

CDR3 in DNA: TGTGCCAGCAGCCTACACGGGGAGCTGTTTTTT. This sequence encodes CASSLHGELFF. The chain links TRBV5-6 to TRBJ2-2, with D unclear. The CDR3 has 11 amino acids. Trimming cost V 4 bases and J 7 bases, with 5 bases left between them. CDR1 and CDR2 from the germline V gene are SGHDT and YYEEEE.

The chain employs TRBV30 and TRBJ2-5; either TRBD1 or TRBD2 may fit D (5 bases each). CDR3 length: 13 residues. Germline lookup yields CDR1 GTSNPN and CDR2 SVGIG (reference sequence). V was trimmed by 5 bases and J by 1 base, leaving 11 bases between them. The DNA of the CDR3 is TGTGCCTGGGCTCGTGGGACCCAAGAGACCCAGTACTTC. This translates into CAWARGTQETQYF.

The chain couples TRBV20-1 to TRBJ2-7, with D perhaps TRBD1 (5 bases). The V gene's germline CDR1 is DFQATT and CDR2 SNEGSKA (reference sequence). Trimming took 5 bases from V and 0 from J, leaving 11 bases between them. This CDR3 contains 13 residues. CDR3 DNA sequence: TGCAGTGCTCCCAGGGAAAGCTCCTACGAGCAGTACTTC. It encodes CSAPRESSYEQYF.

This clonotype was counted between two and nine times. The CDR3 loop reads CASSSGTGEDTQYF. The CDR3 coding sequence is TGTGCCAGCAGCTCGGGGACAGGGGAAGATACGCAGTATTTT. This sequence joins TRBV11-3 and TRBJ2-3; TRBD1 agrees at 10 bases. This CDR3 spans 14 amino acids. V lost 4 bases, J lost 5 bases, and 3 bases stayed unmatched. Germline CDR1 is SGHNT and CDR2 is YENEEA.

This chain uses TRBV11-3 with TRBJ2-3; D not resolved. This CDR3 is 12 amino acids long. Germline V gene lookup returns CDR1 SGHNT and CDR2 YENEEA. With 0 bases removed from V and 6 bases from J, the gap between germline ends came to 4 bases. The CDR3 region has the DNA TGTGCCAGCAGCTTAGAACGGGATACGCAGTATTTT. This gives the protein CASSLERDTQYF.

The chain combines TRBV12-3 or TRBV12-4 with TRBJ2-3; D could derive from TRBD1 or TRBD2 (5 bases each). The length of the CDR3 is 15 residues. Trimming left V 0 bases short and J 1 base short, with 8 bases between. The CDR3 nucleotides read TGTGCCAGCAGTTTAGCCGGGGCCGGCACAGATACGCAGTATTTT. This encodes CASSLAGAGTDTQYF.

A few counts support this clonotype. The V and J genes are TRBV10-3 and TRBJ2-7; D not resolved. The V gene's germline CDR1 is ENHRY and CDR2 SYGVKD. The V and J ends lost 2 bases and 2 bases respectively, with 10 bases between them. There are 14 residues in the CDR3. The CDR3 loop is CAISEGEFTYEQYF. DNA of the CDR3: TGTGCCATCAGTGAGGGCGAGTTTACCTACGAGCAGTACTTC.

This chain joins TRBV7-2 and TRBJ1-1, with a weak D call TRBD1 (5 bases). The CDR3 runs to 14 residues. Per the germline V gene, CDR1 is SGHTA and CDR2 is FQGNSA. The germline V and J ends were trimmed by 5 bases and 0 bases, with 10 bases remaining between them. The CDR3 nucleotides are TGTGCCAGCAGCGCGGGGGTTATGAACACTGAAGCTTTCTTT. Translation gives CASSAGVMNTEAFF.

This chain connects TRBV29-1 to TRBJ1-3; no clear D. This CDR3 has 13 residues. Per the germline V gene, CDR1 is SQVTM and CDR2 is ANQGSEA. V was pared by 3 bases and J by 4 bases, with 10 bases between. CDR3 DNA: TGCAGCGTTGATAGTACCGGAGGAAACACCATATATTTT. This translates into CSVDSTGGNTIYF. The full variable domain, completed using reference TRBV29-1 and TRBJ1-3, is SAVISQKPSRDICQRGTSLTIQCQVDSQVTMMFWYRQQPGQSLTLIATANQGSEATYESGFVIDKFPISRPNLTFSTLTVSNMSPEDSSIYLCSVDSTGGNTIYFGEGSWLTVV.

There are a few counts of this clonotype. This chain uses TRBV10-3 with TRBJ2-7; D remains unclear. The CDR3 spans 14 residues. Deletions cut 0 bases from V and 0 bases from J, with 6 bases between. The V gene's germline CDR1 is ENHRY and CDR2 SYGVKD. CDR3 nucleotides: TGTGCCATCAGTGAGTCTGGCAGCTCCTACGAGCAGTACTTC. Its translation: CAISESGSSYEQYF.

This clonotype appeared a single time. The chain is built from TRBV19 and TRBJ2-2; 9 bases align to TRBD2. Germline CDR1 is LNHDA and CDR2 is SQIVND (reference sequence). After removal of 5 bases from V and 1 base from J, the junction contained 8 bases not matched to a gene. The CDR3 is 17 amino acids. CDR3 in DNA: TGTGCCAGTAGTCGCGTAGCGGGGGATTTGAACACCGGGGAGCTGTTTTTT. Amino acids: CASSRVAGDLNTGELFF.

The chain uses TRBV19 and TRBJ1-2; possibly TRBD1 for D (5 bases). Germline V gene data show CDR1 as LNHDA and CDR2 as SQIVND (reference sequence). Trimming removed 6 bases at V and 3 bases at J, with 17 bases between. CDR3 length equals 15 residues. DNA for the CDR3: TGTGCCAGTAGACCTTCCGGCGGGGGAGACTATGGCTACACCTTC. This translates into CASRPSGGGDYGYTF.

This clonotype was found a few times. DNA for the CDR3: TGTGCCAGCAGTTTATTAATCCAGCCCCAGCATTTT. This codes for CASSLLIQPQHF. The V gene is TRBV28, the J gene TRBJ1-5; D is unclear. Between the trimmed V and J ends, which lost 1 base and 7 bases, there was a span of 5 bases. There are 12 residues in the CDR3. CDR1 and CDR2 (germline): MDHEN, SYDVKM.

This chain uses TRBV2 with TRBJ2-1; D might be TRBD2 (5 bases). CDR3 length: 15 residues. V was shortened by 0 bases and J by 4 bases, with 10 bases between the two germline ends. Germline V gene data show CDR1 as SNHLY and CDR2 as FYNNEI. The CDR3 here is CASSEAEAGYNEQFF. The CDR3 DNA reads as TGTGCCAGCAGTGAAGCAGAGGCGGGTTACAATGAGCAGTTCTTC.

The rearrangement uses TRBV11-3 and TRBJ1-5, with D unresolved. Germline CDR1 reads SGHNT; CDR2 reads YENEEA. CDR3 length: 13 amino acids. Trimming took 0 bases from V and 6 from J, leaving 6 bases between them. For the CDR3, the DNA is TGTGCCAGCAGCTTAGAAGTAGGTCAGCCCCAGCATTTT. Protein product: CASSLEVGQPQHF.

This clonotype was detected only a few times. This sequence joins TRBV19 and TRBJ2-2, with D possibly matching TRBD2 (7 bases). V shed 5 bases and J shed 0 bases, with 13 bases lying between them. This CDR3 spans 16 amino acids. Germline CDR1 LNHDA, CDR2 SQIVND (reference sequence). This CDR3 reads CASSRRGGANTGELFF. CDR3 bases: TGTGCCAGTAGTCGAAGGGGGGGCGCGAACACCGGGGAGCTGTTTTTT.

The rearrangement links TRBV20-1 to TRBJ1-2; D uncertain. The CDR3 spans 12 residues. Looked up from germline, CDR1 is DFQATT and CDR2 is SNEGSKA (reference sequence). Trimming removed 7 bases at V and 4 bases at J, with 13 bases between. The CDR3 sequence: CSVAEKGYGYTF. CDR3 in DNA: TGCAGTGTGGCGGAGAAGGGCTATGGCTACACCTTC.

The chain combines TRBV7-3 with TRBJ2-3, with a weak D call TRBD1 (6 bases). Trimming left V 5 bases short and J 8 bases short, with 23 bases between. Germline V CDR1 and CDR2: SGHTA, FQGTGA. CDR3 length: 16 residues. In nucleotides, the CDR3 is TGTGCCAGCAGCCCCCGGAGGAGAGGGGGTTTGGGTACGCAGTATTTT. It is translated as CASSPRRRGGLGTQYF. Full variable domain (outside the CDR3, taken from reference TRBV7-3 and TRBJ2-3): GAGVSQTPSNKVTEKGKYVELRCDPISGHTALYWYRQSLGQGPEFLIYFQGTGAADDSGLPNDRFFAVRPEGSVSTLKIQRTERGDSAVYLCASSPRRRGGLGTQYFGPGTRLTVL.